The next 28 T cell receptor beta chains were all read from a single sample in a study of CD8+CD57+ T cells in acquired aplastic anemia. Genomic DNA served as template for TCR beta VDJ and CDR3 profiling. Using its own MiXCR run on the reads, TCRdb lists one record per CDR3 protein. The sample has about 180,000 distinct CDR3 sequences; around 50% are singletons. Patients sequenced had flow cytometry evidence of CD8+CD57+ cell expansion. The sequenced sample was sorted CD4+, CD8+, or CD8+CD57+ T cells (not recorded which) from PBMCs. These receptors were collected from a human donor with aplastic anemia.

This clonotype was counted a few times. This sequence joins TRBV7-8 and TRBJ2-1; D remains ambiguous. This CDR3 is built from 12 residues. CDR1 SGHVS and CDR2 FQNEAQ come from the germline V gene. V lost 2 bases, J lost 8 bases, and 7 bases lay in between. This chain's CDR3 is CASSLFGHEQFF. CDR3 DNA sequence: TGTGCCAGCAGCTTATTCGGGCATGAGCAGTTCTTC.

The chain is built from TRBV24-1 and TRBJ2-3; D unresolved. V lost 9 bases and J 0 bases, leaving 3 bases between the germline ends. The CDR3 totals 11 residues. The germline V gene has CDR1 KGHDR and CDR2 SFDVKD. The CDR3 DNA follows: TGTGCCACCTCTAGCACAGATACGCAGTATTTT. Its protein is CATSSTDTQYF.

This clonotype was seen a handful of times. V is TRBV25-1 and J is TRBJ1-5, with a weak D call TRBD1 (6 bases). The CDR3 consists of 16 residues. Germline CDR1 and CDR2: MGHDK and SYGVNS. V lost 5 bases and J 2 bases, leaving 16 bases between the germline ends. The CDR3 reads CASSLPWGQGNQPQHF. In DNA form, the CDR3 reads TGTGCCAGCAGTCTCCCGTGGGGGCAGGGCAATCAGCCCCAGCATTTT.

The chain recombines TRBV7-2 with TRBJ2-7, with D possibly being TRBD1 or TRBD2 (6 bases each). This CDR3 spans 13 amino acids. Germline V lookup: CDR1 SGHTA, CDR2 FQGNSA. V lost 8 bases to trimming and J lost 4 bases, with 15 bases between them. The CDR3 here is CASGGTPLYEQYF. CDR3 in DNA: TGTGCCAGCGGCGGGACACCCCTATACGAGCAGTACTTC.

As for this clonotype: A much bigger clone sits one base away, suggesting this may be a read error. The chain recombines TRBV20-1 with TRBJ1-1; 7 bases are a match to TRBD1. The germline V gene encodes CDR1 DFQATT and CDR2 SNEGSKA (reference sequence). V shed 4 bases, J shed 3 bases, and the junction held 11 bases outside the gene matches. The CDR3 length is 15 residues. CDR3 amino acids: CSATRRTGMDTEAFF. Written as DNA, the CDR3 is TGCAGTGCTACCCGAAGGACAGGAATGGACACTGAAGCTTTCTTT.

This clonotype was observed a handful of times. The rearrangement links TRBV10-3 to TRBJ1-2; D is ambiguous. This CDR3 comprises 12 residues. CDR1 ENHRY and CDR2 SYGVKD come from the germline V gene. V was clipped by 3 bases and J by 2 bases, with 4 bases between them. CDR3 loop: CAISDQNYGYTF. CDR3 nucleotides: TGTGCCATCAGTGACCAGAACTATGGCTACACCTTC.

With regard to this clonotype: Just one base apart from a much larger clone, this may be a read error. The rearrangement links TRBV4-3 to TRBJ1-1; D gene uncertain. The CDR3 extends over 15 amino acids. Germline assignment: CDR1 LGHNA and CDR2 YSLEER. CDR3 protein: CASSQDPGRNTKAFF. DNA of the CDR3: TGCGCCAGCAGCCAAGATCCGGGGAGGAACACTAAAGCTTTCTTT.

The rearrangement links TRBV15 to TRBJ2-1, with TRBD2 matching 11 bases. The germline CDR1 and CDR2 sequences are LNHNV and YYDKDF (reference sequence). J lost 0 bases, V lost 3 bases, and 10 bases had no gene match. The CDR3 is 19 residues long. CDR3 sequence: CATSSSLAGGSSSYNEQFF. In DNA form, the CDR3 reads TGTGCCACCAGCAGCAGTTTAGCGGGGGGGTCGAGCTCCTACAATGAGCAGTTCTTC.

The rearrangement links TRBV19 to TRBJ2-5, with a possible D match to TRBD1 (6 bases). The CDR3 is 14 residues long. Per germline, CDR1 LNHDA and CDR2 SQIVND (reference sequence). Trimming shortened V by 3 bases and J by 5 bases, and 13 bases separated the two germline ends. The CDR3 protein is CASSIGTIEETQYF. CDR3 coding DNA: TGTGCCAGTAGTATTGGGACAATTGAGGAGACCCAGTACTTC. The full variable domain, with the rest looked up from reference TRBV19 and TRBJ2-5, is DGGITQSPKYLFRKEGQNVTLSCEQNLNHDAMYWYRQDPGQGLRLIYYSQIVNDFQKGDIAEGYSVSREKKESFPLTVTSAQKNPTAFYLCASSIGTIEETQYFGPGTRLLVL.

The rearrangement uses TRBV7-6 and TRBJ2-1, with 7 bases matching TRBD2. CDR3 length: 15 amino acids. CDR1 and CDR2 (germline): SGHVS, FNYEAQ. The V gene end was trimmed by 2 bases and the J gene end by 7 bases; junction bases not matched to a gene: 8. The CDR3 DNA follows: TGTGCCAGCAGCTTATCGTGGGACGGGGGGAATGAGCAGTTCTTC. Its protein is CASSLSWDGGNEQFF.

This clonotype was counted ten times or more. The V call is TRBV11-2, the J call TRBJ2-4; 9 nucleotides match TRBD1. CDR1 and CDR2 from the germline V gene are SGHAT and FQNNGV. This CDR3 contains 15 residues. Germline trimming cut 5 bases from V and 5 bases from J; bases unmatched to any gene: 7. In nucleotides, the CDR3 is TGTGCCAGCAGCGGCGGGACAGGGTTCGAAAACATTCAGTACTTC. This codes for CASSGGTGFENIQYF.

This clonotype turned up a few times. The chain recombines TRBV10-3 with TRBJ2-1; TRBD2 agrees at 13 bases. This CDR3 has 14 residues. In germline, CDR1 is ENHRY, CDR2 SYGVKD. V shed 8 bases, J shed 4 bases, and the junction held 2 bases outside the gene matches. CDR3 sequence (DNA): TGTGCCATCGGGACTAGCGGGACTTACAATGAGCAGTTCTTC. Its translation: CAIGTSGTYNEQFF.

This sequence joins TRBV4-3 and TRBJ2-7; D unclear. The length of the CDR3 is 15 residues. Germline assignment: CDR1 LGHNA and CDR2 YSLEER. V was shortened by 4 bases and J by 2 bases, with 15 bases between the two germline ends. This chain's CDR3 is CASSPGRGPTYEQYF. The CDR3 DNA reads as TGCGCCAGCAGCCCCGGACGCGGACCTACCTACGAGCAGTACTTC.

The CDR3 DNA is TGTGCCAGCAGAGGGACAGGAGGCTCTGGAAACACCATATATTTT. As protein: CASRGTGGSGNTIYF. The chain uses TRBV28 and TRBJ1-3, with 8 positions matching TRBD1. The CDR3 has 15 amino acids. V shed 6 bases and J 0 bases; nucleotides not matched to a gene: 4. Per the germline V gene, CDR1 is MDHEN and CDR2 is SYDVKM.

The chain is built from TRBV5-1 and TRBJ2-3, with 7 positions matching TRBD2. In germline, CDR1 is SGHRS, CDR2 YFSETQ. CDR3 size: 12 residues. J gave up 6 bases and V 5 bases, and 3 bases lay outside the gene matches. CDR3 nucleotide sequence: TGCGCCAGCAGGGGGAGGGCGGATACGCAGTATTTT. Its translation: CASRGRADTQYF.

The chain joins TRBV20-1 to TRBJ1-1, with D possibly being TRBD1 (5 bases). There are 15 residues in the CDR3. CDR1 is DFQATT and CDR2 is SNEGSKA in the germline V gene (reference sequence). V shed 3 bases and J shed 0 bases, with 14 bases lying between them. The CDR3 region is CSASSRGTMNTEAFF. Here the CDR3 DNA reads TGCAGTGCTAGCTCCCGGGGCACTATGAACACTGAAGCTTTCTTT.

The chain couples TRBV24-1 to TRBJ2-3; 7 bases line up with TRBD2. This CDR3 region has 14 residues. V was clipped by 4 bases and J by 4 bases; unmatched bases: 4. Germline V CDR1 and CDR2: KGHDR, SFDVKD. The DNA of the CDR3 is TGTGCCACCAGTGACGCCGCGGGGGCAGATACGCAGTATTTT. Translated: CATSDAAGADTQYF.

The V and J genes are TRBV20-1 and TRBJ2-3; no clear D. The CDR3 is made up of 12 amino acids. Germline V gives CDR1 DFQATT, CDR2 SNEGSKA (reference sequence). With 7 bases removed from V and 0 bases from J, the gap between germline ends came to 8 bases. The DNA for the CDR3 is TGCAGTGATATGGGGAGCACAGATACGCAGTATTTT. Translation gives CSDMGSTDTQYF.

The chain couples TRBV10-3 to TRBJ2-7; 8 positions agree with TRBD1. Germline loops: CDR1 ENHRY, CDR2 SYGVKD. V trimming: 4 bases; J trimming: 3 bases; junction bases outside the gene matches: 5. There are 14 residues in the CDR3. For the CDR3, the DNA is TGTGCCATCAGTGGGACAGGGAAGGGCTACGAGCAGTACTTC. Translation: CAISGTGKGYEQYF.

V is TRBV6-2 or TRBV6-3 and J is TRBJ2-7; no reliable D call. V was pared by 0 bases and J by 2 bases, with 5 bases between. Germline V gene sequence: CDR1 MNHEY, CDR2 SVGEGT. The CDR3 runs to 13 residues. The CDR3: CASSYSRTYEQYF. CDR3 DNA: TGTGCCAGCAGTTACTCGAGGACCTACGAGCAGTACTTC.

With regard to this clonotype: This sequence may be a read error, since a much larger clone differs from it by one base. J is TRBJ2-5 and V is TRBV5-1, with 14 bases matching TRBD2. Germline CDR1 reads SGHRS; CDR2 reads YFSETQ. The CDR3 is made up of 15 amino acids. In nucleotides, the CDR3 is TGCGCCGGCAGCCGGACTAGCGGGGGGCAAGAGACCCAGTACTTC. Its protein product is CAGSRTSGGQETQYF. Filled out from reference TRBV5-1 and TRBJ2-5, the complete variable domain reads KAGVTQTPRYLIKTRGQQVTLSCSPISGHRSVSWYQQTPGQGLQFLFEYFSETQRNKGNFPGRFSGRQFSNSRSEMNVSTLELGDSALYLCAGSRTSGGQETQYFGPGTRLLVL.

This clonotype showed up many times. This sequence joins TRBV7-2 and TRBJ2-1; 8 nucleotides match TRBD2. This CDR3 has 18 amino acids. The junction had 13 bases not matched to a gene; V was cut back by 1 base and J by 5 bases. Germline V CDR1 and CDR2: SGHTA, FQGNSA. CDR3 protein: CASSLERLAGNFHNEQFF. Written as DNA, the CDR3 is TGTGCCAGCAGCTTAGAACGGTTAGCGGGGAACTTTCACAATGAGCAGTTCTTC.

DNA for the CDR3: TGTGCCACCAGCAGTGATCTAGGTCAGGGAGAGACCCAGTACTTC. Encoded protein: CATSSDLGQGETQYF. The chain couples TRBV15 to TRBJ2-5; D might be TRBD1 (5 bases). CDR3 length: 15 amino acids. With 3 bases removed from V and 4 bases from J, the gap between germline ends came to 15 bases. The germline CDR1 and CDR2 sequences are LNHNV and YYDKDF (reference sequence).

V and J are TRBV5-6 and TRBJ2-3; weak D call: TRBD2 (6 bases). V lost 4 bases and J lost 6, with 18 bases in between. This CDR3 contains 15 residues. Germline assignment: CDR1 SGHDT and CDR2 YYEEEE. For the CDR3, the DNA is TGTGCCAGCAGCCAGAGACTAGTGGTTTCGGATACGCAGTATTTT. Its protein is CASSQRLVVSDTQYF.

This clonotype occurred many times. J is TRBJ1-4 and V is TRBV19, with D hard to call. V gave up 7 bases and J gave up 0 bases, with 15 bases separating them. The length of the CDR3 is 16 residues. In germline, CDR1 is LNHDA, CDR2 SQIVND (reference sequence). The CDR3 region has the DNA TGTGCCAGTACGGATCCAGGTGCCGCAACTAATGAAAAACTGTTTTTT. Translating it yields CASTDPGAATNEKLFF. Variable domain in full (rest from reference TRBV19 and TRBJ1-4): DGGITQSPKYLFRKEGQNVTLSCEQNLNHDAMYWYRQDPGQGLRLIYYSQIVNDFQKGDIAEGYSVSREKKESFPLTVTSAQKNPTAFYLCASTDPGAATNEKLFFGSGTQLSVL.

The chain recombines TRBV9 with TRBJ2-6, with D uncertain. Germline values: CDR1 SGDLS, CDR2 YYNGEE. The V and J ends lost 4 bases and 2 bases respectively, with 10 bases between them. The CDR3 is 15 amino acids. For the CDR3, the DNA is TGTGCCAGCAGCTTACGGCTCCCTGGGGCCAACGTCCTGACTTTC. It yields the protein CASSLRLPGANVLTF.

This clonotype was detected ten times or more. The V and J genes are TRBV12-3 or TRBV12-4 and TRBJ2-1; no definite D call. Trimming shortened V by 0 bases and J by 4 bases, and 22 bases separated the two germline ends. The CDR3 contains 19 residues. Here the CDR3 reads CASSLAPFGVAQLYNEQFF. DNA of the CDR3: TGTGCCAGCAGTTTAGCGCCCTTTGGAGTAGCACAGCTTTACAATGAGCAGTTCTTC.

This clonotype was observed at least ten times. The rearrangement uses TRBV11-2 and TRBJ1-2; TRBD1 might be the D (6 bases). Trimming took 1 base from V and 0 from J, leaving 15 bases between them. Looked up from germline, CDR1 is SGHAT and CDR2 is FQNNGV. This CDR3 comprises 17 residues. The CDR3, as DNA: TGTGCCAGCAGCTTAGTGGGTAGGGGGAAGACTAACTATGGCTACACCTTC. This sequence encodes CASSLVGRGKTNYGYTF. Complete variable domain (other parts from reference TRBV11-2 and TRBJ1-2): EAGVAQSPRYKIIEKRQSVAFWCNPISGHATLYWYQQILGQGPKLLIQFQNNGVVDDSQLPKDRFSAERLKGVDSTLKIQPAKLEDSAVYLCASSLVGRGKTNYGYTFGSGTRLTVV.